A selection of T cell receptor beta chains follows, all from one sample in a study of CD8 T cells in Susac syndrome. One entry per CDR3 protein results from TCRdb running MiXCR on the immunoSEQ multiplex PCR reads. Found here are roughly 190,000 distinct CDR3 sequences, 85% to 95% of them singletons; the top ten hold approximately 0.1%. Sample: CD4+ T cells from PBMCs. The receptor source for this set is a human donor in good health. The CDR3 runs from the conserved cysteine through the conserved F or W. The D gene is left open where the match is weak. Only part of the rows carry a size: once, few, many, or a class if the clone is expanded.

J gene	clone size	V gene	D gene	CDR3 protein	CDR3 DNA
TRBJ2-5	NA	TRBV29-1	TRBD1	CSATGTGEETQYF	TGCAGCGCCACCGGGACAGGGGAAGAGACCCAGTACTTC
TRBJ1-5	NA	TRBV2	TRBD1	CASGTGDRRFQPQHF	TGTGCCAGCGGAACCGGGGACAGACGGTTTCAGCCCCAGCATTTT
TRBJ2-5	NA	TRBV13	NA	CASRGSSVETQYF	TGTGCCAGCAGGGGTTCAAGCGTGGAGACCCAGTACTTC
TRBJ2-1	NA	TRBV20-1	NA	CSAVEGNEQFF	TGCAGTGCTGTCGAGGGAAATGAGCAGTTCTTC
TRBJ2-1	NA	TRBV20-1	TRBD2	CSAENSGVTYNEQFF	TGCAGTGCTGAAAATAGCGGGGTAACCTACAATGAGCAGTTCTTC
TRBJ2-5	NA	TRBV25-1	NA	CASSDQGRQTQYF	TGTGCCAGCAGTGACCAGGGGAGGCAGACCCAGTACTTC
TRBJ2-2	NA	TRBV29-1	NA	CSAGDSHTGELFF	TGCAGCGCTGGGGACTCCCACACCGGGGAGCTGTTTTTT
TRBJ1-5	NA	TRBV7-2	TRBD1	CASSTTGGEAGQPQHF	TGTGCCAGCAGCACGACAGGGGGAGAGGCGGGTCAGCCCCAGCATTTT
TRBJ1-2	NA	TRBV12-3/TRBV12-4	NA	CASSLDILYGYTF	TGTGCCAGCAGTCTCGACATCCTTTATGGCTACACCTTC
TRBJ2-5	once	TRBV28	NA	CASSRTDGETQYF	TGTGCCAGCAGTCGGACAGATGGGGAGACCCAGTACTTC
TRBJ2-2	once	TRBV12-3/TRBV12-4	NA	CASNPEGNTGELFF	TGTGCCAGCAATCCCGAGGGGAACACCGGGGAGCTGTTTTTT
TRBJ1-4	NA	TRBV7-9	NA	CASSTLGGNEKLFF	TGTGCCAGCAGCACCCTCGGGGGTAATGAAAAACTGTTTTTT
TRBJ2-1	NA	TRBV29-1	TRBD2	CSVGTSGRNNEQFF	TGCAGCGTTGGGACTAGCGGGAGAAACAATGAGCAGTTCTTC
TRBJ2-4	NA	TRBV2	NA	CASSGDQSIQYF	TGTGCCAGCAGTGGGGACCAGAGCATTCAGTACTTC
TRBJ2-5	NA	TRBV20-1	TRBD2	CSAPTSVQETQYF	TGCAGTGCCCCTACTAGCGTACAAGAGACCCAGTACTTC
TRBJ2-5	NA	TRBV11-2	NA	CASSLIWEETQYF	TGTGCCAGCAGCTTAATATGGGAAGAGACCCAGTACTTC
TRBJ2-1	NA	TRBV9	TRBD2	CASSVLAGKYNEQFF	TGTGCCAGCAGCGTGCTAGCGGGAAAGTACAATGAGCAGTTCTTC
TRBJ2-7	NA	TRBV7-2	TRBD2	CASSYPPGTSSRSYEQYF	TGTGCCAGCAGCTACCCACCGGGGACTAGCTCCCGCTCCTACGAGCAGTACTTC
TRBJ2-1	NA	TRBV29-1	NA	CSVGGEQFF	TGCAGCGTTGGCGGTGAGCAGTTCTTC
TRBJ1-2	once	TRBV29-1	NA	CSVDIRQNYGYTF	TGCAGCGTTGATATAAGGCAGAACTATGGCTACACCTTC
TRBJ2-2	NA	TRBV24-1	NA	CATSVARAAGELFF	TGTGCCACCAGTGTAGCCAGGGCCGCCGGGGAGCTGTTTTTT
TRBJ2-3	once	TRBV20-1	TRBD2	CSALTSEGTDTQYF	TGCAGTGCGCTTACTAGCGAAGGCACAGATACGCAGTATTTT
TRBJ1-1	NA	TRBV7-2	NA	CASSFPGRYTEAFF	TGTGCCAGCAGCTTTCCGGGACGGTACACTGAAGCTTTCTTT
TRBJ2-1	NA	TRBV6-5	TRBD2	CASSPRLAPYNGQFF	TGTGCCAGCAGTCCGAGACTAGCGCCCTACAATGGGCAGTTCTTC
TRBJ2-2	NA	TRBV11-2	TRBD2	CASSRTSGYTGELFF	TGTGCCAGCAGCCGGACTAGCGGGTATACCGGGGAGCTGTTTTTT
TRBJ2-3	NA	TRBV6-5	TRBD2	CASRPLAVGTDTQYF	TGTGCCAGCAGACCCCTAGCGGTCGGCACAGATACGCAGTATTTT
TRBJ2-5	NA	TRBV7-9	NA	CASSRPGETQYF	TGTGCCAGCAGCCGCCCTGGGGAGACCCAGTACTTC
TRBJ2-5	NA	TRBV29-1	NA	CSVDLSDPSTQYF	TGCAGCGTTGATTTGTCGGACCCATCGACCCAGTACTTC
TRBJ1-5	NA	TRBV27	NA	CASSPFRDQPQHF	TGTGCCAGCAGCCCTTTTAGGGATCAGCCCCAGCATTTT
TRBJ2-1	NA	TRBV25-1	TRBD1	CASNTGGSYNEQFF	TGTGCCAGCAATACAGGGGGATCCTACAATGAGCAGTTCTTC
TRBJ2-2	NA	TRBV3-1	NA	CASSARDGNTGELFF	TGTGCCAGCAGCGCCCGGGACGGGAACACCGGGGAGCTGTTTTTT
TRBJ2-3	NA	TRBV20-1	NA	CSARIQRSTDTQYF	TGCAGTGCTAGAATCCAGCGTAGCACAGATACGCAGTATTTT
TRBJ2-7	NA	TRBV7-2	TRBD1	CASSLYRGEQYF	TGTGCCAGCAGCTTGTACAGGGGCGAGCAGTACTTC
TRBJ1-5	NA	TRBV30	TRBD1	CAWSEDRAYQPQHF	TGTGCCTGGAGCGAGGACAGGGCCTATCAGCCCCAGCATTTT
TRBJ1-1	once	TRBV5-1	NA	CASTSSPWNTEAFF	TGCGCCAGCACTTCCAGTCCATGGAACACTGAAGCTTTCTTT
TRBJ1-2	NA	TRBV6-5	NA	CASSYSAGDYGYTF	TGTGCCAGCAGTTACTCCGCAGGAGACTATGGCTACACCTTC
TRBJ1-5	once	TRBV27	NA	CATAAGVYQPQHF	TGTGCCACAGCAGCGGGGGTCTATCAGCCCCAGCATTTT
TRBJ2-7	NA	TRBV12-3/TRBV12-4	TRBD2	CASSSSGTSRSYEQYF	TGTGCCAGCAGTTCATCGGGGACTAGCCGCTCCTACGAGCAGTACTTC
TRBJ2-6	NA	TRBV7-3	NA	CASSLRAAPLSGANVLTF	TGTGCCAGCAGCTTAAGGGCAGCCCCGCTCTCTGGGGCCAACGTCCTGACTTTC
TRBJ2-7	NA	TRBV15	NA	CATSRDVSYEQYF	TGTGCCACCAGCAGAGATGTCTCCTACGAGCAGTACTTC
TRBJ2-1	NA	TRBV4-3	NA	CASSQEVGGGEQFF	TGCGCCAGCAGCCAAGAGGTGGGTGGCGGTGAGCAGTTCTTC
TRBJ2-3	NA	TRBV9	NA	CASSDYTDTQYF	TGTGCCAGCAGCGATTACACAGATACGCAGTATTTT
TRBJ2-7	few	TRBV28	TRBD1	CASSRQGTYEQYF	TGTGCCAGCAGTCGACAGGGGACCTACGAGCAGTACTTC
TRBJ2-7	NA	TRBV20-1	TRBD2	CSAQGGSGYEQYF	TGCAGTGCCCAGGGAGGGAGCGGCTACGAGCAGTACTTC
TRBJ2-3	NA	TRBV3-1	TRBD2	CASSQASGGTQYF	TGTGCCAGCAGCCAGGCTAGCGGTGGTACGCAGTATTTT
TRBJ2-7	NA	TRBV21-1	NA	CASSKEPGYYEQYF	TGTGCCAGCAGCAAAGAACCGGGGTACTACGAGCAGTACTTC